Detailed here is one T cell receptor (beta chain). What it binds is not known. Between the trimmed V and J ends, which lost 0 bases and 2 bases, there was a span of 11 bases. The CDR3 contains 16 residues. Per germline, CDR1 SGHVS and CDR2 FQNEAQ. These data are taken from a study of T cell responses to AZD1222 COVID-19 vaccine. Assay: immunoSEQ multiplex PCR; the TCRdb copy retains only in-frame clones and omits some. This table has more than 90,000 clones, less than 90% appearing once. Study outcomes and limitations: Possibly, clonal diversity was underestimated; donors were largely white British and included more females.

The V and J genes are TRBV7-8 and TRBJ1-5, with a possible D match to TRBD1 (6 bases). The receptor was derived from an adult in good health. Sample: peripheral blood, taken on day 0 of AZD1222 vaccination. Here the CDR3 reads CASSLARGAGNQPQHF. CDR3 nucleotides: TGTGCCAGCAGCTTAGCGCGGGGGGCGGGCAATCAGCCCCAGCATTTT.